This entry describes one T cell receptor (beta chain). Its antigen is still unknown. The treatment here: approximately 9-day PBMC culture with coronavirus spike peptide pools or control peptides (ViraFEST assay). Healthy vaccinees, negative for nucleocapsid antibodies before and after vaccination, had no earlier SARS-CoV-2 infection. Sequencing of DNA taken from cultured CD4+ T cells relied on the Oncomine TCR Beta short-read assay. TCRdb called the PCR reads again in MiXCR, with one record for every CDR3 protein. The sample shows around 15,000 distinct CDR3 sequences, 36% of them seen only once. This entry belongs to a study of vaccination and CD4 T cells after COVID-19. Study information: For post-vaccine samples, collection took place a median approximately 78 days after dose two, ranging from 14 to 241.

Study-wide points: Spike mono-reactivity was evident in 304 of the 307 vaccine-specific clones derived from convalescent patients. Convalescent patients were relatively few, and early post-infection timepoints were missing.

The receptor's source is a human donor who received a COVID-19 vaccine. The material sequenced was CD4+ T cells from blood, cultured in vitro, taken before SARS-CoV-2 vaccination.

CDR3 sequence reads: CSAPDQTGELFF. The CDR3 bases are TGCAGTGCTCCAGACCAAACCGGGGAGCTGTTTTTT. This chain uses TRBV20-1 with TRBJ2-2, with D uncertain. V was shortened by 5 bases and J by 5 bases, with 9 bases between the two germline ends. This CDR3 has 12 residues. Germline V CDR1 and CDR2: DFQATT, SNEGSKA (reference sequence).